The present entry profiles one TCR beta chain with its context. What it binds is not known. The V end lost 2 bases, the J end lost 3 bases, and 8 bases lay between the germline ends. The CDR3 spans 15 residues. The germline V gene has CDR1 SGHAT and CDR2 FQNNGV. Researchers report immunoSEQ v3.0 was run at survey level. Profiled with immunoSEQ multiplex PCR; TCRdb holds only in-frame clones, not every one. This sample yields tens of thousands of clones, of which 84% are seen a single time; roughly 18% belongs to the top ten. The data were obtained in a study of long-term antiretroviral therapy in people with HIV. Overall study findings and caveats: Diversity increased after ART yet remained lower than in transplant donor controls.

The receptor's source is a man aged 40-50 years with HIV. The input for sequencing was unsorted PBMCs, taken 0.5 years before starting antiretroviral therapy. This rearrangement joins TRBV11-2 to TRBJ1-6; unclear D gene. The CDR3 DNA reads TGTGCCAGCAGCTTACATCCGGGCTATAATTCACCCCTCCACTTT. Translated: CASSLHPGYNSPLHF.